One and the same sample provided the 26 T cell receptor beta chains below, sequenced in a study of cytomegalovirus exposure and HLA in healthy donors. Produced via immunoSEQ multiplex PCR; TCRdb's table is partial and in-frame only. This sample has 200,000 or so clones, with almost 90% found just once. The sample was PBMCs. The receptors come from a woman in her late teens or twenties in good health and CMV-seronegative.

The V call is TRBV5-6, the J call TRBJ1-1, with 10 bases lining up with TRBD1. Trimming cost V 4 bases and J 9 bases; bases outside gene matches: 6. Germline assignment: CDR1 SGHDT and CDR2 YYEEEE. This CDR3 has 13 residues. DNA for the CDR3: TGTGCCAGCAGCCTGACAGGGGGCAGTAAAGCTTTCTTT. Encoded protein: CASSLTGGSKAFF. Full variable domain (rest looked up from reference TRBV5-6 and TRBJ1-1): DAGVTQSPTHLIKTRGQQVTLRCSPKSGHDTVSWYQQALGQGPQFIFQYYEEEERQRGNFPDRFSGHQFPNYSSELNVNALLLGDSALYLCASSLTGGSKAFFGQGTRLTVV.

CDR3 nucleotides: TGTGCCAGCAAGCTATCGAACACTGAAGCTTTCTTT. It specifies CASKLSNTEAFF. This chain uses TRBV6-1 with TRBJ1-1; D is ambiguous. The CDR3 consists of 12 residues. Per germline, CDR1 MNHNS and CDR2 SASEGT. V lost 7 bases, J lost 1 base, and 7 bases lay in between.

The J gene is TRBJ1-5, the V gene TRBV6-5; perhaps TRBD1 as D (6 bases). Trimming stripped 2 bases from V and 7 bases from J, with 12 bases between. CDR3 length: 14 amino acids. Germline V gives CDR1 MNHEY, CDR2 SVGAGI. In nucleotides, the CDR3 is TGTGCCAGCAGTTACAGGGGGGGTGCCCAGCCCCAGCATTTT. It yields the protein CASSYRGGAQPQHF.

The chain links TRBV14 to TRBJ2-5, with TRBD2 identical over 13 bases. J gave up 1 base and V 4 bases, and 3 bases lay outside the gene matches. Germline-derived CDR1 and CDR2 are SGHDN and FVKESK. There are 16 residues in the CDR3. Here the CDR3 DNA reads TGTGCCAGCAGCCGCCGACTAGCGGGAGGCCAAGAGACCCAGTACTTC. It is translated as CASSRRLAGGQETQYF. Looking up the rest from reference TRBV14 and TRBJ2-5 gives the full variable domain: EAGVTQFPSHSVIEKGQTVTLRCDPISGHDNLYWYRRVMGKEIKFLLHFVKESKQDESGMPNNRFLAERTGGTYSTLKVQPAELEDSGVYFCASSRRLAGGQETQYFGPGTRLLVL.

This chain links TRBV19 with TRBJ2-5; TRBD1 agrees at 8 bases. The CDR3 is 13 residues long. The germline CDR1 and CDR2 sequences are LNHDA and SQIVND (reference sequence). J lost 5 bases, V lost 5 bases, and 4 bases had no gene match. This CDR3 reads CASSQGARETQYF. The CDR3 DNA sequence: TGTGCCAGTAGTCAGGGGGCGCGGGAGACCCAGTACTTC.

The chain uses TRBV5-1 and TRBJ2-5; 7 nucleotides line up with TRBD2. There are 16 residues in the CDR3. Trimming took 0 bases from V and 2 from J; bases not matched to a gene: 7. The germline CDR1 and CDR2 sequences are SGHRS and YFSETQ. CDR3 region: CASSLGTGGIQETQYF. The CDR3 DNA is TGCGCCAGCAGCTTGGGGACGGGAGGTATACAAGAGACCCAGTACTTC.

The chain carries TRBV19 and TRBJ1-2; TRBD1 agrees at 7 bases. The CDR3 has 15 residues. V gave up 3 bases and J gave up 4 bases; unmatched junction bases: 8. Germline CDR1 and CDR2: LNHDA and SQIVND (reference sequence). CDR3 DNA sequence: TGTGCCAGTAGTATTCAATCCGGGGACAGCTATGGCTACACCTTC. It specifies CASSIQSGDSYGYTF.

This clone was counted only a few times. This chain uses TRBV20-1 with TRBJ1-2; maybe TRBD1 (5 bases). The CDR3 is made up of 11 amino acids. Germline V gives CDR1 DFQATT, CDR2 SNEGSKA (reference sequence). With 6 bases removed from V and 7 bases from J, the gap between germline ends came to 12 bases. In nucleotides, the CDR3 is TGCAGTGCCCCGGAGCAGGGTGGCTACACCTTC. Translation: CSAPEQGGYTF.

CDR3 loop: CATTGVAGGPNNEQFF. The CDR3 DNA reads TGTGCCACCACCGGGGTAGCGGGAGGGCCAAACAATGAGCAGTTCTTC. The chain is built from TRBV10-3 and TRBJ2-1; 11 nucleotides line up with TRBD2. Germline V gives CDR1 ENHRY, CDR2 SYGVKD. This CDR3 is 16 amino acids long. J lost 5 bases, V lost 10 bases, and 13 bases had no gene match.

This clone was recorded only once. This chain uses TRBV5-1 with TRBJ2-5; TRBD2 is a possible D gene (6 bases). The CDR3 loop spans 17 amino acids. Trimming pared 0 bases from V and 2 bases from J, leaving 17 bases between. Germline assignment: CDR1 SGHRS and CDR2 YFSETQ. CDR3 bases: TGCGCCAGCAGCTTGGCCGGAGGGCAGGCGAAACAAGAGACCCAGTACTTC. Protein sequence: CASSLAGGQAKQETQYF.

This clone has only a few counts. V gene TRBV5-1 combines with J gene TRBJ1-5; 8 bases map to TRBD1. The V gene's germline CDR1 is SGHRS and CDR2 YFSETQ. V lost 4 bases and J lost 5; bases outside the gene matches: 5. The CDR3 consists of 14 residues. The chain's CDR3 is CASSPGTGDQPQHF. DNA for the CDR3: TGCGCCAGCAGCCCCGGGACAGGCGATCAGCCCCAGCATTTT. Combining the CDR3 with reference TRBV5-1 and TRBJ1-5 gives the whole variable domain KAGVTQTPRYLIKTRGQQVTLSCSPISGHRSVSWYQQTPGQGLQFLFEYFSETQRNKGNFPGRFSGRQFSNSRSEMNVSTLELGDSALYLCASSPGTGDQPQHFGDGTRLSIL.

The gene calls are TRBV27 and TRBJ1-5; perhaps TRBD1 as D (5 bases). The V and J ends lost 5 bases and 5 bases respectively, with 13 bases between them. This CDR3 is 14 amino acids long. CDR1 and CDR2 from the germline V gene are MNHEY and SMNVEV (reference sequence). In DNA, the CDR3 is TGTGCCAGCAGTGCCACAGGTGACCATCAGCCCCAGCATTTT. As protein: CASSATGDHQPQHF.

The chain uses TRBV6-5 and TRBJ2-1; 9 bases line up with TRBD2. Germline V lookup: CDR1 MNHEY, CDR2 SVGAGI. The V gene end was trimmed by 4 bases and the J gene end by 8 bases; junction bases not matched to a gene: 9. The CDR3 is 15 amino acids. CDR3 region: CASSSVSGSIHEQFF. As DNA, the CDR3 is TGTGCCAGCAGTTCGGTTAGCGGGAGTATCCATGAGCAGTTCTTC.

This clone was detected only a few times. CDR3 coding DNA: TGCGCCAGCAGCCAAACTAGTTACAATGAGCAGTTCTTC. It specifies CASSQTSYNEQFF. This sequence joins TRBV4-1 and TRBJ2-1, with D possibly matching TRBD2 (5 bases). Germline assignment: CDR1 MGHRA and CDR2 YSYEKL. The V end lost 2 bases, the J end lost 4 bases, and 6 bases lay between the germline ends. CDR3 length equals 13 residues.

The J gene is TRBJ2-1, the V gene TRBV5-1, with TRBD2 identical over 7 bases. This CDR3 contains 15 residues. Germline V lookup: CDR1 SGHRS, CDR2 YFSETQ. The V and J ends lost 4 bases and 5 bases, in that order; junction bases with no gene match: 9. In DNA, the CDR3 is TGCGCCAGCAGCCGAGGGGCGGGGGTAAACAATGAGCAGTTCTTC. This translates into CASSRGAGVNNEQFF. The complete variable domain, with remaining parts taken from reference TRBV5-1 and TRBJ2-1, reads KAGVTQTPRYLIKTRGQQVTLSCSPISGHRSVSWYQQTPGQGLQFLFEYFSETQRNKGNFPGRFSGRQFSNSRSEMNVSTLELGDSALYLCASSRGAGVNNEQFFGPGTRLTVL.

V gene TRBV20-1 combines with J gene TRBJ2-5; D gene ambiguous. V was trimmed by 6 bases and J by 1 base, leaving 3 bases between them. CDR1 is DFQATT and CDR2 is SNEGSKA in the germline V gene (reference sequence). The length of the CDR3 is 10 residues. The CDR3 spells CSALQETQYF. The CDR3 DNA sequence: TGCAGTGCCCTCCAAGAGACCCAGTACTTC.

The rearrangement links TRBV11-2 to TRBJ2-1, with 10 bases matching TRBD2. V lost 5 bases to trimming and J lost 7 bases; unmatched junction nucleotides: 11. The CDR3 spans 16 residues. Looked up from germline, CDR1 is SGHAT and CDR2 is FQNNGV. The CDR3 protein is CASSPSSGRARNEQFF. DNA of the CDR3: TGTGCCAGCAGCCCCTCAAGCGGGAGGGCCAGGAATGAGCAGTTCTTC.

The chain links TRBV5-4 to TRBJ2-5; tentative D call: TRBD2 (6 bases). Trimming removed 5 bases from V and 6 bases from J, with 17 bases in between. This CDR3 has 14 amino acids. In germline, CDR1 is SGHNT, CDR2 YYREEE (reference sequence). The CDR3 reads CASRLNLAGKTQYF. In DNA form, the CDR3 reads TGTGCCAGCAGGCTTAATCTGGCGGGGAAGACCCAGTACTTC. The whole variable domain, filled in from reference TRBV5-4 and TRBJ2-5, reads ETGVTQSPTHLIKTRGQQVTLRCSSQSGHNTVSWYQQALGQGPQFIFQYYREEENGRGNFPPRFSGLQFPNYSSELNVNALELDDSALYLCASRLNLAGKTQYFGPGTRLLVL.

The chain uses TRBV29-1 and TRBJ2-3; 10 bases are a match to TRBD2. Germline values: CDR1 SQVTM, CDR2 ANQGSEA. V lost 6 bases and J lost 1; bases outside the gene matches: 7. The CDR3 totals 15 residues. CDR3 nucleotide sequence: TGCAGCGTACTGACTAGCGGGCATGGCACAGATACGCAGTATTTT. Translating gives CSVLTSGHGTDTQYF.

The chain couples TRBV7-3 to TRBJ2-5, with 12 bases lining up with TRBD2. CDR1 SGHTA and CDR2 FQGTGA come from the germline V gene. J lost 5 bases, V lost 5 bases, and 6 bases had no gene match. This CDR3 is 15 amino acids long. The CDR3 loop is CASSPTGTSGETQYF. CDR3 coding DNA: TGTGCCAGCAGCCCCACAGGGACTAGCGGGGAGACCCAGTACTTC. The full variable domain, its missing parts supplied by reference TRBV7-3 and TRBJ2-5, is GAGVSQTPSNKVTEKGKYVELRCDPISGHTALYWYRQSLGQGPEFLIYFQGTGAADDSGLPNDRFFAVRPEGSVSTLKIQRTERGDSAVYLCASSPTGTSGETQYFGPGTRLLVL.

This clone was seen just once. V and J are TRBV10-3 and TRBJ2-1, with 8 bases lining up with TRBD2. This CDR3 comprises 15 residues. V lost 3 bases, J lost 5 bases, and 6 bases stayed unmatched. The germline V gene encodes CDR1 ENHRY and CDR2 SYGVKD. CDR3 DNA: TGTGCCATCAGTGACGAGACTAGCGTCCACAATGAGCAGTTCTTC. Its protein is CAISDETSVHNEQFF.

CDR3 sequence reads: CAWSYQGFYQPQHF. In DNA, the CDR3 is TGTGCCTGGAGTTACCAGGGGTTTTATCAGCCCCAGCATTTT. The J gene is TRBJ1-5, the V gene TRBV30; D may be TRBD1 (6 bases). V gave up 2 bases and J gave up 5 bases, with 13 bases separating them. The CDR3 extends over 14 amino acids. Per germline, CDR1 GTSNPN and CDR2 SVGIG (reference sequence).

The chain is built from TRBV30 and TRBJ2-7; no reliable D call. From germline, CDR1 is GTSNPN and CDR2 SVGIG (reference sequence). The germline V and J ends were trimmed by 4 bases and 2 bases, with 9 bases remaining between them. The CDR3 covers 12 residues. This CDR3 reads CAWNLPPYEQYF. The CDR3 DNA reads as TGTGCCTGGAACCTACCCCCCTACGAGCAGTACTTC. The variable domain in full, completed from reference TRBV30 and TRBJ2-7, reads SQTIHQWPATLVQPVGSPLSLECTVEGTSNPNLYWYRQAAGRGLQLLFYSVGIGQISSEVPQNLSASRPQDRQFILSSKKLLLSDSGFYLCAWNLPPYEQYFGPGTRLTVT.

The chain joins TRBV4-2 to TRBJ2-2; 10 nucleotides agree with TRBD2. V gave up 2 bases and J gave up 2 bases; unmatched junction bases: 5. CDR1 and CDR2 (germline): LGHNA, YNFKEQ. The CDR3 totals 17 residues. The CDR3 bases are TGTGCCAGCAGCCAACGGACTAGCGGATTTAACACCGGGGAGCTGTTTTTT. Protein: CASSQRTSGFNTGELFF.

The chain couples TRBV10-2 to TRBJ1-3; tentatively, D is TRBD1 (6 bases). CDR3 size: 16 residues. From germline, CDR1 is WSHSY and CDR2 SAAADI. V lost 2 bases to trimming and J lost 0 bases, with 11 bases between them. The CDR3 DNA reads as TGCGCCAGCAGTGAGGACAGGCTGAACTCTGGAAACACCATATATTTT. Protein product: CASSEDRLNSGNTIYF.

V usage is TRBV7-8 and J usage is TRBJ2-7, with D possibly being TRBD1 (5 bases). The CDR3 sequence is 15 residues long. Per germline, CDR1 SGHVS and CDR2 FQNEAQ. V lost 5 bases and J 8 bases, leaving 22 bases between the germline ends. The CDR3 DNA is TGTGCCAGCAGCCGATTCTCAGGGTTAGGTTTTCAGCAGTACTTC. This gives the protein CASSRFSGLGFQQYF.